This T cell receptor (beta chain) was captured by sequencing in a study of blood T cells in healthy people across ages. General observations from the study: Higher naive T cell percentage went strongly together with higher TCR beta diversity.

Concerning this clonotype itself: What it recognizes is unknown. One base away lies a much larger clone, so this may be a sequencing read error.

Every sample yielded at least 7 million isolated PBMCs. Trimming stripped 6 bases from V and 11 bases from J, with 28 bases between. The CDR3 is 15 residues long. Germline values: CDR1 SQVTM, CDR2 ANQGSEA. Sample-barcoded 5' priming and a J-beta primer mix drove a second PCR of about 7 to 11 cycles. Every sample gave at least 2.5 million paired-end reads containing CDR3. TCRdb processed the 5' RACE reads anew with MiXCR; each CDR3 protein has one entry. The repertoire holds over 1,300,000 distinct CDR3 sequences, with approximately 63% as singletons. The sequencing sample was made of blood. This clonotype originated in a man aged 18-30 years in good health. This rearrangement joins TRBV29-1 to TRBJ2-5; the D gene is possibly TRBD2 (8 bases). The CDR3 coding sequence is TGCAGCGTACAGACAGGGAGTAGGAAGGAGCGGGAGCAGTACTTC. Its translation: CSVQTGSRKEREQYF.